The entry that follows covers one TCR beta chain sequence. Study processing details: Counts of nucleated cells, estimated from reference gene primer amplification, were obtained. Assay: immunoSEQ multiplex PCR; the TCRdb copy retains only in-frame clones and omits some. V and J calls and clone size are copied from that table; D and trimming were computed from the DNA. The sample contains fewer than 600,000 clones, about 88% of which appear only once. The germline V gene has CDR1 MNHEY and CDR2 SVGAGI. V trimming: 6 bases; J trimming: 5 bases; junction bases outside the gene matches: 4. The CDR3 extends over 13 amino acids. The data stem from a study of blood T cell repertoires in COVID-19. Study at large: The analysed material was cDNA or gDNA that came from T cells, B-cell-depleted T cells, or PBMCs.

Followed longitudinally, the Seattle patients had been enrolled during active infection. This clonotype was sampled from a young man with COVID-19, enrolled during active disease. The V call is TRBV6-5, the J call TRBJ1-1, with 9 nucleotides matching TRBD1. Sequenced input: peripheral blood. The CDR3 protein is CASRFDRGTEAFF. CDR3 DNA: TGTGCCAGCAGGTTCGACAGGGGGACTGAAGCTTTCTTT.